This T cell receptor beta chain was found in a study of spatial heterogeneity in lung cancer. Study information: The library had UMIs, and each TCR and UMI pair averaged more than ten raw reads. Study-level results: Tumoral mutation counts were tracked by counts of expanded intratumoral alpha and beta TCRs.

TCRdb reanalysed the 5' RACE reads using MiXCR and keeps one entry per CDR3 protein. The data hold 20,000 to 30,000 distinct CDR3 sequences, with around 8.5% observed a single time. As for this clonotype: Antigen: not known.

The sample's time point: sample taken at primary tumor resection. The donor population consisted of more than 55 patients with untreated, early-stage non-small cell lung cancer. The CDR3 loop spans 13 amino acids. Germline CDR1 is DFQATT and CDR2 is SNEGSKA (reference sequence). The receptor's source is a male donor with early-stage non-small cell lung cancer. This material consisted of lung tumor tissue, taken at surgery. This chain joins TRBV20-1 and TRBJ2-1, with 7 positions matching TRBD1. The CDR3 here is CTWLDRPTNEQFF. CDR3 bases: TGCACCTGGCTGGACAGGCCCACTAATGAGCAGTTCTTC.